The T cell receptor (beta chain) under discussion was sequenced for a study of cytomegalovirus exposure and HLA in healthy donors. Vbeta (60) and Jbeta (13) primers were used in the PCR. Original processing notes: Some 10 million of the roughly 80 million unique TCR beta chains counted in a later analysis were shared. Only in-frame clones appear in the TCRdb table, and some are missing; sequencing was by immunoSEQ multiplex PCR. V and J calls and clone size follow that table, whereas D and trimming were derived from the DNA. This table has over 70,000 clones, less than 75% appearing once. Note on this clone: One end of the junction fails to match germline, which may point to a read error. This sample also contains other DNA sequences that code for the same CDR3.

The CDR3 has 15 amino acids. Looked up from germline, CDR1 is MGHDK and CDR2 is SYGVNS. The source of this sequence is a man aged 30-40 years in good health and CMV-seronegative. This chain joins TRBV25-1 and TRBJ1-6, with D unresolved. The sample was PBMCs. The CDR3: CASGEGRWHNSPLHF. CDR3 in DNA: TGTGCCAGCGGAGAGGGCCGTTGGCATAATTCGCCCCTCCACTTT.